Listed below are T cell receptor beta chains from one sample, sequenced in a study of CD8 T cells in Susac syndrome. TCRdb independently ran MiXCR on the immunoSEQ multiplex PCR reads; one entry per CDR3 protein. The profile shows about 140,000 distinct CDR3 sequences, roughly 94% of them singletons. Sequenced: CD4+ T cells from PBMCs. The receptors were gathered from a human donor in good health. The CDR3 runs from the conserved cysteine through the conserved F or W. A D gene is named only where the DNA matches it firmly. Where a row states a size, it is once, few, many or the class of an expanded clone; other rows omit it.

>TRBJ1-2|TRBV3-1|TRBD1|NA
TGTGCCAGCAGTCTGGGACAGGGGATCGGCTACACCTTC
CASSLGQGIGYTF
>TRBJ2-7|TRBV20-1|NA|NA
TGCAGTGCTTTGCGACAGGCACTAACCTACGAGCAGTACTTC
CSALRQALTYEQYF
>TRBJ2-7|TRBV19|NA|once
TGTGCCAGTAGCGATAACCGGGACGGATCCTACGAGCAGTACTTC
CASSDNRDGSYEQYF
>TRBJ1-1|TRBV19|NA|few
TGTGCCACTAGACGGGACACTGAAGCTTTCTTT
CATRRDTEAFF
>TRBJ2-5|TRBV2|NA|once
TGTGCCAGCAGGGTCGAGTTGGAGGCCTCAGCGGCCCAGTACTTC
CASRVELEASAAQYF
>TRBJ1-3|TRBV30|NA|once
TGTGCCTGGAGTTTAGGAGGTTCCGGAAACACCATATATTTT
CAWSLGGSGNTIYF
>TRBJ1-5|TRBV4-1|NA|NA
TGCGCCAGCAGCCCCAGCTGGGGGATCGGTCAGCCCCAGCATTTT
CASSPSWGIGQPQHF
>TRBJ1-3|TRBV6-5|NA|NA
TGTGCCAGCAGTCCCGTGGGTGTCCCTGGAAACACCATATATTTT
CASSPVGVPGNTIYF
>TRBJ2-4|TRBV25-1|NA|once
TGTGCCAGCAGTGAATATCACGGAAACATTCAGTACTTC
CASSEYHGNIQYF
>TRBJ1-1|TRBV5-1|TRBD1|NA
TGCGCCAGCAGCTTTAACAGGGGCGCTGAAGCTTTCTTT
CASSFNRGAEAFF
>TRBJ1-1|TRBV29-1|TRBD1|NA
TGCAGCGTCAGGGACAGGCCCCTCAGCACTGAAGCTTTCTTT
CSVRDRPLSTEAFF
>TRBJ2-6|TRBV15|NA|NA
TGTGCCACCAGCAGCCCAGGGGCTGGGGCCAACGTCCTGACTTTC
CATSSPGAGANVLTF
>TRBJ1-2|TRBV15|NA|NA
TGTGCCACCAGCTCGGCGGTCGCAGATGGCTACACCTTC
CATSSAVADGYTF
>TRBJ2-7|TRBV5-4|NA|NA
TGTGCCAGCATGCGGGAGCAGGGGAGCTCCTACGAGCAGTACTTC
CASMREQGSSYEQYF
>TRBJ2-1|TRBV12-5|NA|NA
TGTGCTAGTGCCCTCTACAATGAGCAGTTCTTC
CASALYNEQFF
>TRBJ2-1|TRBV29-1|NA|once
TGCAGCGACAAACGGGGACCCAATGAGCAGTTCTTC
CSDKRGPNEQFF
>TRBJ1-1|TRBV12-3/TRBV12-4|NA|NA
TGTGCCAGCAGCAACCGGGACACTGCTGAAGCTTTCTTT
CASSNRDTAEAFF
>TRBJ2-7|TRBV5-1|TRBD1|few
TGCGCCAGCAGCCGGGACAGGGGCGACGAGCAGTACTTC
CASSRDRGDEQYF
>TRBJ1-5|TRBV29-1|TRBD1|few
TGCAGCGTCGGGACAGGGGGAAATCAGCCCCAGCATTTT
CSVGTGGNQPQHF
>TRBJ2-2|TRBV29-1|TRBD2|NA
TGCAGCGTTTTGCTAGCGGGAAGGAACACCGGGGAGCTGTTTTTT
CSVLLAGRNTGELFF
>TRBJ2-7|TRBV10-3|TRBD2|NA
TGTGCCATCAGTGAGTCAGCGGGAACCGCTAACGAGCAGTACTTC
CAISESAGTANEQYF
>TRBJ2-2|TRBV9|NA|NA
TGTGCCAGCAGCTTACAATCTTACACCGGGGAGCTGTTTTTT
CASSLQSYTGELFF
>TRBJ2-7|TRBV12-3/TRBV12-4|TRBD1|NA
TGTGCCAGCAGGCAGGGGGCGGACTACGAGCAGTACTTC
CASRQGADYEQYF
>TRBJ2-6|TRBV20-1|NA|NA
TGCAGTGCTAGACGTGCGTATGACTACTCTGGGGCCAACGTCCTGACTTTC
CSARRAYDYSGANVLTF
>TRBJ1-1|TRBV14|NA|NA
TGTGCCAGCAGCCCCTATCTGGGGCAGGGAGTAGCTTTCTTT
CASSPYLGQGVAFF
>TRBJ2-7|TRBV29-1|NA|NA
TGCAGCGGGGGAAACTCCTACGAGCAGTACTTC
CSGGNSYEQYF
>TRBJ1-3|TRBV19|NA|NA
TGTGCCAGTAGTATCTGGTTCTCTGGAAACACCATATATTTT
CASSIWFSGNTIYF
>TRBJ1-2|TRBV18|NA|NA
TGTGCCAGCTCACCCCCGGGAGGGGGGATATATGGCTACACCTTC
CASSPPGGGIYGYTF
>TRBJ2-1|TRBV20-1|NA|NA
TGCAGTGCTATCCGGGATTTCGAGGACGCTTACAATGAGCAGTTCTTC
CSAIRDFEDAYNEQFF
>TRBJ2-3|TRBV20-1|NA|NA
TGCAGTGCTAGAGCCCGGGACACCTTCACAGATACGCAGTATTTT
CSARARDTFTDTQYF
>TRBJ1-5|TRBV23-1|NA|few
TGCGCCAGCCAGTCGGACTTAGATAGCAATCAGCCCCAGCATTTT
CASQSDLDSNQPQHF
>TRBJ2-5|TRBV9|NA|NA
TGTGCCAGCAGCGTAGATCAGGGTCTCGGGGAGACCCAGTACTTC
CASSVDQGLGETQYF
>TRBJ2-3|TRBV30|TRBD1|NA
TGTGCCTGGAGTCCCCCGACAGGGTTCACGCAGTATTTT
CAWSPPTGFTQYF
>TRBJ2-1|TRBV27|TRBD1|NA
TGTGCCAGCAGTTTTCCGACAGGGGCTGAGCAGTTCTTC
CASSFPTGAEQFF
>TRBJ2-7|TRBV29-1|TRBD1|NA
TGCAGCGTACAGGGGTACTACGAGCAGTACTTC
CSVQGYYEQYF
>TRBJ1-2|TRBV30|TRBD1|NA
TGTGCCTGGATCGGGGAACAGGGGAGTCATGGCTACACCTTC
CAWIGEQGSHGYTF
>TRBJ1-2|TRBV20-1|TRBD1|NA
TGCAGTGCTAGAGTTCAACAGGGGGCCCCCCCCTATGGCTACACCTTC
CSARVQQGAPPYGYTF
>TRBJ1-2|TRBV20-1|NA|once
TGCAGTGCTAGCGCTTTCTCCGGGAGGAGTGGCTACACCTTC
CSASAFSGRSGYTF
>TRBJ2-3|TRBV11-2|TRBD2|NA
TGTGCCAGCAGCTTAATAGCGGGAGTCAGCACAGATACGCAGTATTTT
CASSLIAGVSTDTQYF
>TRBJ2-7|TRBV20-1|TRBD1|NA
TGCAGTGCTAGAGAAGGGACAGGAGCCTCCTACGAGCAGTACTTC
CSAREGTGASYEQYF
>TRBJ2-7|TRBV20-1|NA|NA
TGCAGTGCGCCGAATGGCCCCCGGGACCACGAGCAGTACTTC
CSAPNGPRDHEQYF
>TRBJ2-6|TRBV20-1|NA|NA
TGCAGTGCTAGTGGGCAGCCCTCTGGGGCCAACGTCCTGACTTTC
CSASGQPSGANVLTF